This TCR beta chain was sequenced during a study of T cell changes during pregnancy in multiple sclerosis. Sequencing was performed with immunoSEQ multiplex PCR; in TCRdb, only in-frame clones are kept and a portion is missing. The repertoire holds 100,000 or so clones, with around 94% as singletons. After removal of 4 bases from V and 7 bases from J, the junction contained 9 bases not matched to a gene. CDR1 is MDHEN and CDR2 is SYDVKM in the germline V gene. This CDR3 contains 15 residues. The chain is built from TRBV28 and TRBJ1-5; TRBD1 matches 8 bases. The sequence was obtained from a female donor with multiple sclerosis, enrolled in a pregnancy study. This material consisted of peripheral blood, taken in the second trimester of pregnancy. In nucleotides, the CDR3 is TGTGCCAGCAGTTCCAGGACAGGGATAAGACAGCCCCAGCATTTT. Its translation is CASSSRTGIRQPQHF. Supplemented by reference TRBV28 and TRBJ1-5, the full variable domain reads DVKVTQSSRYLVKRTGEKVFLECVQDMDHENMFWYRQDPGLGLRLIYFSYDVKMKEKGDIPEGYSVSREKKERFSLILESASTNQTSMYLCASSSRTGIRQPQHFGDGTRLSIL.